Below are 28 T cell receptor beta chains sequenced from a single sample in a study of T cell clonality in common variable immunodeficiency. Sequencing was performed with immunoSEQ multiplex PCR; in TCRdb, only in-frame clones are kept and a portion is missing. This repertoire lists 35,000 to 50,000 clones without singletons; 2.1% sits in the top ten. Sequencing input: peripheral blood mononuclear cells. All receptors derive from a person between 18 and 70 years old in good health.

This clone appeared a few times. The CDR3 is cut off 3 residues early in the read; its end comes from the germline J gene. The V and J genes are TRBV29-1 and TRBJ2-5; D is unresolved. The CDR3 covers 15 residues. Between the trimmed V and J ends, which lost 5 bases and 1 base, there was a span of 17 bases. Germline V lookup: CDR1 SQVTM, CDR2 ANQGSEA. The CDR3 loop reads CSVQRDPTLQETQYF. The part of the CDR3 DNA that was read is TGCAGCGTTCAGAGAGATCCCACCCTCCAAGAGACC.

This clone was counted at least ten times. Read sequence stops 3 residues before the CDR3 end, and the germline J gene provides the missing end. V gene TRBV13 combines with J gene TRBJ1-2; 8 bases line up with TRBD1. The J segment lost 4 bases and the V segment lost 4 bases, leaving 8 bases of the junction unmatched. From germline, CDR1 is PRHDT and CDR2 FYEKMQ (reference sequence). The CDR3 sequence is 15 residues long. CDR3 bases read: TGTGCCAGCAGCTCCGACAGGGGACCGGTCTATGGC. Translated, it gives CASSSDRGPVYG. The whole CDR3 sequence reads CASSSDRGPVYGYTF.

This clone was detected ten times or more. Sequencing ends 3 residues short of the CDR3 end; the germline J gene provides the rest. This rearrangement joins TRBV7-3 to TRBJ2-1, with TRBD2 matching over 7 bases. The germline gives CDR1 SGHTA, CDR2 FQGTGA. The CDR3 totals 14 residues. The V segment lost 2 bases and the J segment 7 bases; nucleotides outside the gene matches: 5. CDR3 protein: CASSLSRERNEQFF. Incomplete CDR3 DNA: TGTGCCAGCAGCTTATCGCGGGAGAGGAATGAG.

There are many counts of this clone. The read falls 3 residues short of the CDR3 end, and the missing part is taken from the germline J gene. The chain combines TRBV5-1 with TRBJ2-1; 7 bases are a match to TRBD1. This CDR3 region has 13 residues. Looked up from germline, CDR1 is SGHRS and CDR2 is YFSETQ. J gave up 6 bases and V 4 bases, and 4 bases lay outside the gene matches. The CDR3 bases that were read are TGCGCCAGCAGCCCCGGGACAGCCAATGAG. Translating it yields CASSPGTANE. The whole CDR3 reads CASSPGTANEQFF.

This clone was seen repeatedly, ten times or more. The read terminates 3 residues before the CDR3 end, so the remaining end is supplied by the germline J gene. The V call is TRBV29-1, the J call TRBJ2-3; TRBD2 matches at 8 bases. The germline V gene encodes CDR1 SQVTM and CDR2 ANQGSEA. This CDR3 contains 13 residues. Germline trimming cut 6 bases from V and 2 bases from J; bases unmatched to any gene: 4. The CDR3 sequence is CSVKLAVTDTQYF. CDR3 DNA, as far as it was read: TGCAGCGTGAAACTAGCGGTCACAGATACG.

This clone was counted at least ten times. The read terminates 3 residues ahead of where the CDR3 ends, so the germline J gene completes it. The genes are TRBV7-6 and TRBJ2-5; D is unresolved. The CDR3 has 14 residues. CDR1 and CDR2 from the germline V gene are SGHVS and FNYEAQ. The V end was cut by 2 bases, the J end by 3 bases, with 10 bases between. CDR3: CASSLLTTKETQYF. Incomplete CDR3 DNA: TGTGCCAGCAGCTTATTAACCACTAAAGAGACC.

Note on this clone: The CDR3 goes on 3 residues after the read ends, and that part is filled in from the germline J gene. The V gene is TRBV5-8, the J gene TRBJ1-2, with D possibly being TRBD1 (6 bases). In germline, CDR1 is SGHTS, CDR2 YDEGEE. This CDR3 is 14 amino acids long. CDR3 in amino acids: CASSPRNRVGGYTF. The CDR3 bases that were read are TGTGCCAGCAGCCCCCGGAACAGGGTGGGGGGC. The variable domain in full, completed from reference TRBV5-8 and TRBJ1-2, reads EAGVTQSPTHLIKTRGQQATLRCSPISGHTSVYWYQQALGLGLQFLLWYDEGEERNRGNFPPRFSGRQFPNYSSELNVNALELEDSALYLCASSPRNRVGGYTFGSGTRLTVV.

This clone was seen a handful of times. The DNA ends 3 residues before the CDR3 does, and the rest of the CDR3 is filled in from the germline J gene. The chain joins TRBV5-8 to TRBJ1-6; D remains unclear. This CDR3 spans 13 amino acids. Trimming took 0 bases from V and 9 from J, leaving 7 bases between them. CDR1 is SGHTS and CDR2 is YDEGEE in the germline V gene. The CDR3 DNA, read in part, is TGTGCCAGCAGCTTGGTTGAGGGTTCACCC. Amino acids: CASSLVEGSP. The full CDR3 protein reads CASSLVEGSPLHF.

A few counts support this clone. The CDR3: CASSVTAYQETQYF. The sequenced CDR3 bases are TGTGCCAGCTCCGTAACCGCGTACCAAGAGACC. V gene TRBV11-1 combines with J gene TRBJ2-5, with D hard to call. The read terminates 3 residues before the CDR3 end, so the remaining end is supplied by the germline J gene. Trimming removed 8 bases from V and 0 bases from J, with 13 bases in between. From germline, CDR1 is SGHAT and CDR2 FQDESV (reference sequence). The length of the CDR3 is 14 residues.

Points on this clone: The read comes to an end 3 residues before the CDR3 does, leaving the germline J gene to fill in the end. This chain connects TRBV18 to TRBJ1-4; D perhaps matches TRBD1 (5 bases). The CDR3 contains 16 residues. Germline CDR1 reads KGHSH; CDR2 reads LQKENI. The covered CDR3 bases are TGTGCCAGCTCACCGTCGAAGGGCTCTGGGGCCAACGTA. Amino acid sequence: CASSPSKGSGANV. The entire CDR3 sequence reads CASSPSKGSGANVLFF.

This clone was counted ten times or more. The read falls 3 residues short of the CDR3 end, and the missing part is taken from the germline J gene. V is TRBV20-1 and J is TRBJ2-3; D not certain. V lost 1 base and J 1 base, leaving 3 bases between the germline ends. The CDR3 contains 12 residues. Germline V gives CDR1 DFQATT, CDR2 SNEGSKA (reference sequence). CDR3 amino acids: CSARAGTDTQYF. Incomplete CDR3 DNA: TGCAGTGCTAGAGCTGGCACAGATACG.

This clone has a handful of counts. The read terminates 3 residues before the CDR3 end, so the remaining end is supplied by the germline J gene. The rearrangement uses TRBV5-1 and TRBJ1-2, with D possibly TRBD1 on 6 matching bases. The CDR3 is 14 residues long. CDR1 and CDR2 (germline): SGHRS, YFSETQ. The CDR3 DNA, read in part, is TGCGCCAGTGGACTTGGACAGACGGAAGAGACC. This sequence encodes CASGLGQTEET. The full-length CDR3 reads as CASGLGQTEETYTF.

This clone appeared many times. The read stops 3 residues short of the end of the CDR3; the missing end is completed from the germline J gene. V usage is TRBV5-1 and J usage is TRBJ2-3; 8 bases agree with TRBD2. The CDR3 consists of 16 residues. Germline loops: CDR1 SGHRS, CDR2 YFSETQ. Trimming at V came to 0 bases and at J to 1 base, leaving 4 bases not matched to a gene. CDR3 loop: CASSLEGLAGTDTQYF. The CDR3 DNA, read in part, is TGCGCCAGCAGCTTGGAAGGACTAGCTGGCACAGATACG.

This clone showed up many times. The CDR3 end is not reached by the read, which stops 3 residues before it; the germline J gene fills it in. The chain is built from TRBV20-1 and TRBJ2-3; TRBD2 might be the D (6 bases). Between the trimmed V and J ends, which lost 8 bases and 0 bases, there was a span of 12 bases. Looked up from germline, CDR1 is DFQATT and CDR2 is SNEGSKA (reference sequence). The CDR3 runs 13 residues. The CDR3 spells CSISGHSTDTQYF. The sequenced part of the CDR3 DNA is TGCAGTATCAGCGGGCACAGCACAGATACG.

To note about this clone: The read terminates 3 residues ahead of where the CDR3 ends, so the germline J gene completes it. This rearrangement joins TRBV19 to TRBJ2-3; D is uncertain. This CDR3 has 12 amino acids. Per germline, CDR1 LNHDA and CDR2 SQIVND (reference sequence). Trimming removed 5 bases at V and 4 bases at J, with 7 bases between. The CDR3 DNA, read in part, is TGTGCCAGTAGTCCTCGGGCAGATACG. Translating it yields CASSPRADT. The full-length CDR3 reads as CASSPRADTQYF.

There are many counts of this clone. The read is 3 residues too short to cover the CDR3 end, so that end is filled in from the germline J gene. This chain connects TRBV7-2 to TRBJ2-1; D perhaps matches TRBD2 (5 bases). Germline V lookup: CDR1 SGHTA, CDR2 FQGNSA. The CDR3 has 14 residues. The V gene lost 2 bases and the J gene lost 2 bases, with 7 bases spanning the gap. The CDR3 DNA, read in part, is TGTGCCAGCAGCTTACGGGGAACCTACAATGAG. Its protein product is CASSLRGTYNE. In full, the CDR3 is CASSLRGTYNEQFF.

There are many counts of this clone. The CDR3 extends 3 residues past the end of the read, so its final part is completed from the germline J gene. The J gene is TRBJ1-2, the V gene TRBV29-1; D ambiguous. The CDR3 extends over 12 amino acids. V lost 7 bases, J lost 2 bases, and 11 bases lay in between. Germline values: CDR1 SQVTM, CDR2 ANQGSEA. The CDR3 reads CSAGTENYGYTF. CDR3 bases read: TGCAGCGCTGGAACAGAAAACTATGGC.

In its sample, this clone was seen many times. The read comes to an end 3 residues before the CDR3 does, leaving the germline J gene to fill in the end. The V and J genes are TRBV4-2 and TRBJ2-1, with 10 bases identical to TRBD2. Germline V gene sequence: CDR1 LGHNA, CDR2 YNFKEQ. This CDR3 region has 18 residues. Germline trimming cut 4 bases from V and 5 bases from J; bases unmatched to any gene: 14. Incomplete CDR3 DNA: TGTGCCAGCAGCCCCCACTATACTCAGCGGGAGGGCAACAATGAG. Protein product: CASSPHYTQREGNNE. The whole CDR3 is CASSPHYTQREGNNEQFF.

This clone has ten or more counts. The read stops 3 residues short of the end of the CDR3; the missing end is completed from the germline J gene. This rearrangement joins TRBV19 to TRBJ2-2, with D tentatively TRBD1 (7 bases). V lost 6 bases and J lost 3, with 14 bases in between. CDR1 and CDR2 from the germline V gene are LNHDA and SQIVND (reference sequence). CDR3 length: 15 residues. The DNA read from the CDR3 is TGTGCCAGTAGGGGGGGACAGCTTTACACCGGGGAG. Encoded protein: CASRGGQLYTGE. The CDR3 in its entirety is CASRGGQLYTGELFF.

In this sample, this clone turned up many times. The missing CDR3 end, 3 residues past where the read stops, is filled in from the germline J gene. The chain joins TRBV7-9 to TRBJ1-1; tentative D call: TRBD1 (5 bases). Germline lookup yields CDR1 SEHNR and CDR2 FQNEAQ (reference sequence). The CDR3 contains 14 residues. V dropped 1 base and J dropped 6 bases, with 12 bases sitting between them. The CDR3 is CASSLVQGVPEAFF. The CDR3 bases that were read are TGTGCCAGCAGCTTAGTGCAAGGGGTACCTGAA.

This clone was detected many times. The CDR3 end falls 3 residues outside the read, so it is completed with the germline J gene. J is TRBJ2-3 and V is TRBV10-1, with TRBD1 as a possible D gene (6 bases). CDR1 and CDR2 (germline): WNHNN, SYGVQD (reference sequence). The CDR3 runs 13 residues. V was trimmed by 7 bases and J by 2 bases, leaving 10 bases between them. The part of the CDR3 DNA that was read is TGCGCCAGCAACCGGGACATCACAGATACG. This codes for CASNRDITDT. The whole CDR3 reads CASNRDITDTQYF.

This clone was seen ten or more times. The DNA read from the CDR3 is TGTGCCAGCAGTTCTGGGACTGCTTCGAATGAAAAA. It specifies CASSSGTASNEK. The whole CDR3 reads CASSSGTASNEKLFF. The V gene is TRBV28, the J gene TRBJ1-4; TRBD1 might be the D (5 bases). From the germline J gene comes the end of the CDR3, since the read stops 3 residues before it. Per the germline V gene, CDR1 is MDHEN and CDR2 is SYDVKM. The CDR3 is 15 residues long. With 4 bases removed from V and 5 bases from J, the gap between germline ends came to 14 bases. Full variable domain (rest looked up from reference TRBV28 and TRBJ1-4): DVKVTQSSRYLVKRTGEKVFLECVQDMDHENMFWYRQDPGLGLRLIYFSYDVKMKEKGDIPEGYSVSREKKERFSLILESASTNQTSMYLCASSSGTASNEKLFFGSGTQLSVL.

The sample holds many counts of this clone. The read comes to an end 3 residues before the CDR3 does, leaving the germline J gene to fill in the end. The identical CDR3 is also encoded by other nucleotide sequences in the sample. The rearrangement joins TRBV13 to TRBJ1-3; 7 positions agree with TRBD1. The CDR3 loop spans 15 amino acids. V was clipped by 6 bases and J by 0 bases; unmatched bases: 5. CDR1 PRHDT and CDR2 FYEKMQ come from the germline V gene (reference sequence). This CDR3 is CASRSGTVSGNTIYF. CDR3 bases read: TGTGCCAGCAGGTCAGGGACAGTCTCTGGAAACACC.

This clone was seen at least ten times. The CDR3 is cut off 3 residues early in the read; its end comes from the germline J gene. The chain has TRBV20-1 and TRBJ1-4, with unresolved D. The V and J ends lost 4 bases and 7 bases respectively, with 22 bases between them. The CDR3 sequence is 16 residues long. Germline CDR1 is DFQATT and CDR2 is SNEGSKA (reference sequence). Incomplete CDR3 DNA: TGCAGTGCTACCACCTCCGGGTTTACGGCCGGTGAAAAA. This sequence encodes CSATTSGFTAGEK. The complete CDR3 protein is CSATTSGFTAGEKLFF.

This clone was observed at least ten times. The CDR3 goes on 3 residues after the read ends, and that part is filled in from the germline J gene. The chain combines TRBV30 with TRBJ1-5; D may be TRBD1 (5 bases). Germline CDR1 reads GTSNPN; CDR2 reads SVGIG (reference sequence). The CDR3 is 13 amino acids. Trimming left V 0 bases short and J 4 bases short, with 7 bases between. CDR3 loop: CAWSVQVNQPQHF. The CDR3 DNA, read in part, is TGTGCCTGGAGTGTACAGGTGAATCAGCCC. Full variable domain (outside the CDR3, taken from reference TRBV30 and TRBJ1-5): SQTIHQWPATLVQPVGSPLSLECTVEGTSNPNLYWYRQAAGRGLQLLFYSVGIGQISSEVPQNLSASRPQDRQFILSSKKLLLSDSGFYLCAWSVQVNQPQHFGDGTRLSIL.

The sample holds many counts of this clone. The CDR3 end is not reached by the read, which stops 3 residues before it; the germline J gene fills it in. The chain has TRBV5-1 and TRBJ2-2, with 8 bases matching TRBD1. From germline, CDR1 is SGHRS and CDR2 YFSETQ. V shed 4 bases and J 4 bases; nucleotides not matched to a gene: 6. The CDR3 has 15 residues. The CDR3 loop reads CASSNGQGSTGELFF. The part of the CDR3 DNA that was read is TGCGCCAGCAGCAATGGACAGGGTTCCACCGGGGAG.

This clone was seen at least ten times. The read comes to an end 3 residues before the CDR3 does, leaving the germline J gene to fill in the end. The chain uses TRBV29-1 and TRBJ1-1; tentative D call: TRBD1 (5 bases). Germline V lookup: CDR1 SQVTM, CDR2 ANQGSEA. The V gene lost 4 bases and the J gene lost 5 bases, with 8 bases spanning the gap. The CDR3 has 11 residues. The CDR3 loop reads CSVARGTEAFF. Incomplete CDR3 DNA: TGCAGCGTTGCCCGGGGGACTGAA.

This clone came up a few times. The read terminates 3 residues ahead of where the CDR3 ends, so the germline J gene completes it. The rearrangement joins TRBV6-1 to TRBJ1-2; D gene uncertain. This CDR3 region has 15 residues. CDR1 and CDR2 from the germline V gene are MNHNS and SASEGT. The CDR3 DNA, read in part, is TGTGCCAGCAGTGAACTAGCGGGCTCCTACAATGAC. This translates into CASSELAGSYND. The complete CDR3 sequence is CASSELAGSYNDYTF.